A single sample is the source of the 22 T cell receptor beta chains below, sequenced in a study of monozygotic twins with inflammatory bowel disease. TCRdb reprocessed the 5' RACE reads and reports one entry per CDR3 protein, with no DNA. The repertoire table contains 210,000 or so distinct CDR3 sequences. The sequencing input was blood. Receptors originate from a human donor with ulcerative colitis or Crohn's disease, or a healthy co-twin of an affected twin (not recorded which).

This chain joins TRBV7-9 and TRBJ2-1; as DNA is missing, the TRBD1 call by TCRdb cannot be tested. The germline V gene encodes CDR1 SEHNR and CDR2 FQNEAQ (reference sequence). The CDR3 is made up of 15 amino acids. The CDR3 sequence: CASSPVWERNNEQFF.

This sequence joins TRBV30 and TRBJ2-7; TCRdb's D call, TRBD1, is unchecked because there is no DNA. The CDR3 is 15 amino acids. Per germline, CDR1 GTSNPN and CDR2 SVGIG (reference sequence). CDR3 loop: CAWTKGQGGGYEQYF.

V is TRBV5-4 and J is TRBJ2-1; TCRdb's D call, TRBD1, is unchecked because there is no DNA. CDR1 and CDR2 from the germline V gene are SGHNT and YYREEE (reference sequence). The CDR3 has 15 residues. This chain's CDR3 is CASSQRTDWGNEQFF. Full variable domain (outside the CDR3, taken from reference TRBV5-4 and TRBJ2-1): ETGVTQSPTHLIKTRGQQVTLRCSSQSGHNTVSWYQQALGQGPQFIFQYYREEENGRGNFPPRFSGLQFPNYSSELNVNALELDDSALYLCASSQRTDWGNEQFFGPGTRLTVL.

The gene calls are TRBV7-2 and TRBJ1-5; without DNA, the TCRdb call of TRBD1 cannot be checked. Germline V gene data show CDR1 as SGHTA and CDR2 as FQGNSA. This CDR3 contains 16 residues. The CDR3 loop is CASSPSSPVIGQPQHF.

CDR3 residues: CASSSDISNQPQHF. The chain links TRBV7-9 to TRBJ1-5; TCRdb lists TRBD1, though no DNA is available to test this call. Germline V gene lookup returns CDR1 SEHNR and CDR2 FQNEAQ (reference sequence). The CDR3 totals 14 residues.

V and J are TRBV5-4 and TRBJ2-5. The CDR3 runs to 13 residues. From germline, CDR1 is SGHNT and CDR2 YYREEE (reference sequence). This CDR3 is CASSPIDQETQYF.

The chain links TRBV6-5 to TRBJ2-3; TCRdb's D gene call, TRBD1, goes unchecked for lack of DNA. Germline V gene data show CDR1 as MNHEY and CDR2 as SVGAGI. The length of the CDR3 is 15 residues. CDR3 loop: CASSLSGGHIDTQYF.

The CDR3 sequence is CAISESQLGETQYF. The chain links TRBV10-3 to TRBJ2-5. The CDR3 has 14 residues. Germline CDR1 and CDR2: ENHRY and SYGVKD.

The gene calls are TRBV29-1 and TRBJ1-2. CDR1 SQVTM and CDR2 ANQGSEA come from the germline V gene. The CDR3 spans 13 residues. CDR3 sequence reads: CSVEEYRNYGYTF.

The chain links TRBV27 to TRBJ1-1; there is no DNA to check the TCRdb D call of TRBD1. The CDR3 runs 13 residues. Germline V gene sequence: CDR1 MNHEY, CDR2 SMNVEV (reference sequence). The CDR3 loop is CASSRIGTPKAFF.

This rearrangement joins TRBV6-5 to TRBJ2-3. Looked up from germline, CDR1 is MNHEY and CDR2 is SVGAGI. This CDR3 spans 14 amino acids. The CDR3 protein is CASSYTWNADTQYF.

The chain links TRBV3-1 to TRBJ2-6. The CDR3 contains 17 residues. Germline V gene sequence: CDR1 LGHDT, CDR2 YNNKEL (reference sequence). CDR3 protein: CASSQDWTVSGANVLTF.

This chain uses TRBV19 with TRBJ1-5. The CDR3 is 13 amino acids. The germline CDR1 and CDR2 sequences are LNHDA and SQIVND (reference sequence). CDR3 sequence reads: CASSRAYGQPQHF. The full variable domain, with the rest looked up from reference TRBV19 and TRBJ1-5, is DGGITQSPKYLFRKEGQNVTLSCEQNLNHDAMYWYRQDPGQGLRLIYYSQIVNDFQKGDIAEGYSVSREKKESFPLTVTSAQKNPTAFYLCASSRAYGQPQHFGDGTRLSIL.

V gene TRBV5-1 combines with J gene TRBJ2-3; as DNA is missing, the TRBD2 call by TCRdb cannot be tested. Germline V gene sequence: CDR1 SGHRS, CDR2 YFSETQ. The CDR3 consists of 15 residues. This CDR3 is CASSLVREGTDTQYF.

The genes are TRBV6-5 and TRBJ1-5; TCRdb returns TRBD1, unconfirmable since there is no DNA. The germline gives CDR1 MNHEY, CDR2 SVGAGI. This CDR3 contains 14 residues. The CDR3 protein is CASSSTGTGQPQHF.

V and J are TRBV27 and TRBJ2-1; as DNA is missing, the TRBD2 call by TCRdb cannot be tested. The CDR3 totals 15 residues. CDR1 is MNHEY and CDR2 is SMNVEV in the germline V gene (reference sequence). The CDR3 spells CASSHPGLAPNEQFF.

The J gene is TRBJ1-1, the V gene TRBV9; TCRdb's D call of TRBD1 is untestable without DNA. The length of the CDR3 is 16 residues. Germline-derived CDR1 and CDR2 are SGDLS and YYNGEE. CDR3 loop: CASSPLGRGKNTEAFF.

The rearrangement joins TRBV5-1 to TRBJ2-7. CDR3 length equals 13 residues. The V gene's germline CDR1 is SGHRS and CDR2 YFSETQ. The CDR3 spells CASSLDESYEQYF. Drawing the rest from reference TRBV5-1 and TRBJ2-7, the complete variable domain is KAGVTQTPRYLIKTRGQQVTLSCSPISGHRSVSWYQQTPGQGLQFLFEYFSETQRNKGNFPGRFSGRQFSNSRSEMNVSTLELGDSALYLCASSLDESYEQYFGPGTRLTVT.

The rearrangement links TRBV3-1 to TRBJ2-1; TCRdb returns TRBD1, unconfirmable since there is no DNA. Germline V gene sequence: CDR1 LGHDT, CDR2 YNNKEL (reference sequence). This CDR3 has 16 residues. CDR3 region: CASSPGPGQGNNEQFF.

This chain uses TRBV12-3 or TRBV12-4 with TRBJ1-2; TCRdb's assignment of TRBD1 cannot be checked, as there is no DNA. The CDR3 consists of 14 residues. The CDR3 sequence is CASRTSGGYYGYTF.

The V gene is TRBV6-6, the J gene TRBJ2-5; absent DNA, TCRdb's TRBD2 call cannot be checked. This CDR3 has 14 amino acids. Germline V lookup: CDR1 MNHNY, CDR2 SVGAGI (reference sequence). CDR3 loop: CASGQGTSQETQYF.

This clonotype counts as medium-sized by frequency. The chain uses TRBV3-1 and TRBJ2-7. The CDR3 has 12 residues. Germline V CDR1 and CDR2: LGHDT, YNNKEL (reference sequence). The CDR3 loop is CASSHYSYEQYF.